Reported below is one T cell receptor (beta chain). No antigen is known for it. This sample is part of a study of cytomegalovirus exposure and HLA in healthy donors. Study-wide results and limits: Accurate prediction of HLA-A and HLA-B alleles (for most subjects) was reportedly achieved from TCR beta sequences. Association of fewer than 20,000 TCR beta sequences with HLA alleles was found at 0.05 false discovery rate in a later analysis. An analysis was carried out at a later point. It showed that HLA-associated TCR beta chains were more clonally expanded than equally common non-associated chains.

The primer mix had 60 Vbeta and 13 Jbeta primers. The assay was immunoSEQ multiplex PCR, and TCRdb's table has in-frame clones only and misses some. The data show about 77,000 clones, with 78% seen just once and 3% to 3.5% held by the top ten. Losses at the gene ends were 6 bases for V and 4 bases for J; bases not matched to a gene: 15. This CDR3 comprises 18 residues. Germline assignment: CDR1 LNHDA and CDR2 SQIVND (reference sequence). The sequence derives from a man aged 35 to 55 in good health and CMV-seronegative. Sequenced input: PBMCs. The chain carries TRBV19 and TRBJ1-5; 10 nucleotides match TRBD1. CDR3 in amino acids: CASSEYGGGTGANQPQHF. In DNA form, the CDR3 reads TGTGCCAGTAGCGAATACGGGGGCGGGACAGGGGCGAATCAGCCCCAGCATTTT. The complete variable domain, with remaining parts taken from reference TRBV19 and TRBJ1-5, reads DGGITQSPKYLFRKEGQNVTLSCEQNLNHDAMYWYRQDPGQGLRLIYYSQIVNDFQKGDIAEGYSVSREKKESFPLTVTSAQKNPTAFYLCASSEYGGGTGANQPQHFGDGTRLSIL.